The 9 T cell receptor beta chains presented below share a single source sample, sequenced in a study of OX40 agonist ivuxolimab in advanced cancers. Libraries were built with the immunoSEQ multiplex PCR assay. Here the immuneACCESS table is served through TCRdb, limited to in-frame sequences with V and J called. Missing clones are a known gap in these copies; in checked studies unresolved V genes cover under half, and the rest lacks a known reason. Across this sample there are tens of thousands of clones, with 70% to 90% seen only once. The ten top clones hold around 0.38% of the sample. The specimen was CD4+ or CD8+ T cells sorted from blood, collected in a trial of the OX40 agonist ivuxolimab. Receptors were obtained from an adult with an advanced solid tumor such as melanoma, head and neck, liver or kidney cancer.

The chain has TRBV10-1 and TRBJ2-1, with a weak D call TRBD2 (5 bases). Germline V gives CDR1 WNHNN, CDR2 SYGVQD (reference sequence). Trimming took off 0 bases at V and 4 bases at J, with 13 bases between the two ends. This CDR3 has 16 residues. The CDR3 sequence: CASSESGLAGYNEQFF. The CDR3 bases are TGCGCCAGCAGTGAGTCCGGGCTAGCTGGATACAATGAGCAGTTCTTC.

V and J are TRBV27 and TRBJ2-7, with a tentative D call TRBD2 (7 bases). The V gene's germline CDR1 is MNHEY and CDR2 SMNVEV (reference sequence). V dropped 6 bases and J dropped 7 bases, with 19 bases sitting between them. CDR3 length: 14 amino acids. The CDR3 sequence is CASSPTNGGPEQYF. Here the CDR3 DNA reads TGTGCCAGCAGCCCGACGAACGGGGGGCCTGAGCAGTACTTC.

The V and J genes are TRBV7-2 and TRBJ2-7; the D call may be TRBD1 or TRBD2 (5 bases each). The CDR3 is 13 residues long. The ends were cut back, 5 bases at V and 4 bases at J, with 12 bases in the middle. The germline CDR1 and CDR2 sequences are SGHTA and FQGNSA. CDR3 protein: CASSPGTRYEQYF. The DNA of the CDR3 is TGTGCCAGCAGCCCAGGGACCAGGTACGAGCAGTACTTC.

CDR3 coding DNA: TGTGCCAGCAGCAATCGCACTAGCGGGAGATCTGAGCAGTTCTTC. Amino acid sequence: CASSNRTSGRSEQFF. The rearrangement uses TRBV21-1 and TRBJ2-1; the table assigns TRBD2, which was not confirmed against the DNA. TRBV21-1 is given as a pseudogene. The CDR3 extends over 15 amino acids.

V usage is TRBV7-9 and J usage is TRBJ1-2, with D perhaps matching TRBD1 (6 bases). Germline V lookup: CDR1 SEHNR, CDR2 FQNEAQ (reference sequence). The CDR3 length is 14 residues. The V and J ends lost 1 base and 9 bases respectively, with 15 bases between them. CDR3 amino acids: CASSLDPRGMRYTF. Here the CDR3 DNA reads TGTGCCAGCAGCTTAGACCCCAGGGGCATGCGCTACACCTTC.

The rearrangement links TRBV21-1 to TRBJ2-7; TRBD1 is taken as the D call from the table, unchecked against the DNA. TRBV21-1 is termed a pseudogene. The CDR3 has 15 amino acids. The CDR3: CASSQDRGVSYEQYF. CDR3 sequence (DNA): TGTGCCAGCAGCCAAGACAGGGGCGTCTCCTACGAGCAGTACTTC.

The chain employs TRBV27 and TRBJ2-7, with no clear D. V shed 4 bases and J shed 4 bases, with 14 bases lying between them. The length of the CDR3 is 14 residues. Germline V gives CDR1 MNHEY, CDR2 SMNVEV (reference sequence). As DNA, the CDR3 is TGTGCCAGCAGTTATCGTCCGGTTGAATACGAGCAGTACTTC. This sequence encodes CASSYRPVEYEQYF.

This chain links TRBV6-4 with TRBJ1-1; D gene uncertain. The V and J ends lost 6 bases and 2 bases respectively, with 10 bases between them. Per the germline V gene, CDR1 is MRHNA and CDR2 is SNTAGT. CDR3 size: 13 residues. CDR3 nucleotides: TGTGCCAGCAGCCGCTCTTTTAACACTGAAGCTTTCTTT. This codes for CASSRSFNTEAFF.

This chain links TRBV27 with TRBJ2-1; maybe TRBD1 (6 bases). With 4 bases removed from V and 0 bases from J, the gap between germline ends came to 16 bases. Germline V CDR1 and CDR2: MNHEY, SMNVEV (reference sequence). This CDR3 is built from 17 residues. The DNA for the CDR3 is TGTGCCAGCAGTTCGGGACAAACCCCTAGCTCCTACAATGAGCAGTTCTTC. Protein sequence: CASSSGQTPSSYNEQFF.